This TCR beta chain was sequenced in a study of Ad26.COV2.S vaccination and SARS-CoV-2 variants. This table comes from immunoSEQ multiplex PCR, and its TCRdb copy is limited to in-frame clones, with some not included. This table holds about 400,000 clones, 92% found once. The treatment denotes: 15 to 20 received Ad26.COV2.S at low or high dose, single or two shots; roughly five received placebo; per-sample allocation not given. Material that was analyzed had been drawn on day 63 after the first vaccine or placebo injection. Vaccine was an Ad26 vector expressing Wuhan-strain SARS-CoV-2 spike. Germline CDR1 is SGHRS and CDR2 is YFSETQ. The CDR3 sequence is 16 residues long. Trimming removed 0 bases from V and 0 bases from J, with 10 bases in between.

This receptor was identified in a person between 18 and 65 years old who received the Ad26.COV2.S COVID-19 vaccine or a placebo. Material: peripheral blood, obtained in a trial of Ad26.COV2.S vaccine versus placebo. This sequence joins TRBV5-1 and TRBJ2-4; D assignment may be TRBD1 or TRBD2 (5 bases each). CDR3 nucleotide sequence: TGCGCCAGCAGCTTGGGGGGCGGACTAGCCAAAAACATTCAGTACTTC. Its translation is CASSLGGGLAKNIQYF.